The clone carrying this TCR beta chain was detected a few times. It was RNA transcripts that yielded the amplified TCR beta CDR3 regions. Carried out on the TCR CDR3, a first-round RT-PCR used the HTBI primer set. TCRdb reanalysed the multiplex PCR reads using MiXCR and keeps one entry per CDR3 protein. The sample lists approximately 510,000 distinct CDR3 sequences; about 46% were seen once. This sample is part of a study of T cells in Graves' hyperthyroidism and ophthalmopathy. Germline assignment: CDR1 SGHVS and CDR2 FQNEAQ. The germline V and J ends were trimmed by 2 bases and 6 bases, with 16 bases remaining between them. There are 15 residues in the CDR3.

The V and J genes are TRBV7-8 and TRBJ1-1; TRBD1 is a possible D gene (5 bases). Sequencing was done on a sample of peripheral blood or thyroid tissue (not recorded which). The TCR sequence derives from an adult woman with Graves' disease, either hyperthyroidism or ophthalmopathy (not recorded which). CDR3 loop: CASSLSGAGMAEAFF. In nucleotides, the CDR3 is TGTGCCAGCAGCTTATCCGGGGCGGGGATGGCTGAAGCTTTCTTT.